This T cell receptor beta chain stems from a study of blood T cell repertoires in COVID-19. Looking at the study overall: PBMCs, B-cell-depleted T cells, or T cells were the source of the cDNA or gDNA that made up the material.

Germline values: CDR1 SNHLY, CDR2 FYNNEI. V trimming: 2 bases; J trimming: 7 bases; junction bases outside the gene matches: 5. This CDR3 spans 15 amino acids. This clone was detected a few times. In the authors' workflow: Reference gene primer amplification yielded estimated nucleated cell counts. The repertoire was sequenced with immunoSEQ multiplex PCR; TCRdb's copy has only in-frame clones and lacks some. The V and J calls and clone size are taken from that table; D and trimming were inferred from the DNA. The repertoire holds 90,000 or so clones, with less than 90% as singletons. This receptor was obtained from a human donor in a cohort sampled during active COVID-19. The material sequenced was peripheral blood. V gene TRBV2 combines with J gene TRBJ2-1; the match to TRBD2 covers 10 bases. The CDR3 protein is CASSELRTSGNEQFF. Here the CDR3 DNA reads TGTGCCAGCAGTGAACTTCGGACTAGCGGAAATGAGCAGTTCTTC.